The 25 T cell receptor beta chains listed next were all sequenced from one sample in a study of Ad26.COV2.S vaccination and SARS-CoV-2 variants. Using immunoSEQ multiplex PCR, the repertoire was profiled, and TCRdb retains in-frame clones only, with some absent. There are about 430,000 clones in the sample; around 90% occur only once, and 10% to 15% lies in the top ten. Treatment meaning: 19 received Ad26.COV2.S at low or high dose, single or two shots; about 5 received placebo; per-sample allocation not given. Collection of the samples took place on day 63 after the first injection of vaccine or placebo. Source: peripheral blood, taken in a trial of Ad26.COV2.S vaccine versus placebo. The receptors originated from a person between 18 and 65 years old who received the Ad26.COV2.S COVID-19 vaccine or a placebo.

The rearrangement links TRBV28 to TRBJ1-2, with 11 bases fitting TRBD1. V gave up 6 bases and J gave up 8 bases; unmatched junction bases: 5. Per the germline V gene, CDR1 is MDHEN and CDR2 is SYDVKM. The CDR3 covers 13 residues. The CDR3 nucleotides are TGTGCCAGCAGCTTGGGACAGGGGGGCGGCTACACCTTC. This codes for CASSLGQGGGYTF.

J is TRBJ2-1 and V is TRBV2, with 13 bases matching TRBD2. CDR1 is SNHLY, CDR2 FYNNEI, per germline. The CDR3 extends over 16 amino acids. J was trimmed by 8 bases and V by 1 base; bases with no gene match: 5. The CDR3 DNA sequence: TGTGCCAGCAGTGAAGTGGGACTAGCGGGAATCTATGAGCAGTTCTTC. This gives the protein CASSEVGLAGIYEQFF.

The gene calls are TRBV13 and TRBJ2-1, with D perhaps matching TRBD2 (7 bases). From germline, CDR1 is PRHDT and CDR2 FYEKMQ (reference sequence). Trimming left V 4 bases short and J 5 bases short, with 18 bases between. The CDR3 is 16 amino acids. CDR3 amino acids: CASSSSLERDNNEQFF. CDR3 nucleotides: TGTGCCAGCAGCTCCTCCCTGGAGCGGGACAACAATGAGCAGTTCTTC.

The V gene is TRBV11-2, the J gene TRBJ1-1; possibly TRBD1 for D (6 bases). This CDR3 comprises 15 residues. Trimming left V 4 bases short and J 7 bases short, with 19 bases between. The V gene's germline CDR1 is SGHAT and CDR2 FQNNGV. CDR3 sequence reads: CASSSRGRGHVEAFF. CDR3 DNA sequence: TGTGCCAGCAGCTCCCGAGGGAGGGGACATGTTGAAGCTTTCTTT.

The chain is built from TRBV3-1 (or the pseudogene TRBV3-2) and TRBJ2-2; 9 bases line up with TRBD1. V dropped 6 bases and J dropped 5; count of bases not matched to a gene: 7. The CDR3 is 15 amino acids. Germline values: CDR1 LGHDT, CDR2 YNNKEL (reference sequence). The CDR3 DNA follows: TGTGCCAGCAGATTAACAGGGGGCGGTACCGGGGAGCTGTTTTTT. Its protein is CASRLTGGGTGELFF.

The chain joins TRBV5-1 to TRBJ2-2; 14 positions agree with TRBD2. Germline values: CDR1 SGHRS, CDR2 YFSETQ. The CDR3 covers 15 residues. The V and J ends lost 5 bases and 6 bases, in that order; junction bases with no gene match: 3. CDR3 coding DNA: TGCGCCAGCAGTGGACTAGCGGGGGGCCCCGGGGAGCTGTTTTTT. Translated: CASSGLAGGPGELFF.

As regards this clone: The same CDR3 is also encoded by other DNA sequences in this sample. The genes are TRBV9 and TRBJ2-3; 9 bases are a match to TRBD2. V lost 0 bases, J lost 6 bases, and 8 bases stayed unmatched. CDR1 is SGDLS, CDR2 YYNGEE, per germline. The CDR3 is made up of 16 amino acids. The CDR3 region has the DNA TGTGCCAGCAGCGTAGGTTCTAGCGGGATCACTGATACGCAGTATTTT. This encodes CASSVGSSGITDTQYF.

The genes are TRBV6-5 and TRBJ2-7; 9 bases align to TRBD2. Per the germline V gene, CDR1 is MNHEY and CDR2 is SVGAGI. V gave up 6 bases and J gave up 4 bases; unmatched junction bases: 4. The CDR3 is made up of 13 amino acids. DNA for the CDR3: TGTGCCAGCAGGTCGAGCGGGAGGTACGAGCAGTACTTC. This sequence encodes CASRSSGRYEQYF.

The chain employs TRBV7-2 and TRBJ1-6; D unresolved. CDR1 and CDR2 (germline): SGHTA, FQGNSA. There are 16 residues in the CDR3. The germline V and J ends were trimmed by 1 base and 7 bases, with 14 bases remaining between them. CDR3 sequence: CASSLVFQAGNSPLHF. CDR3 in DNA: TGTGCCAGCAGCTTAGTGTTTCAGGCGGGGAATTCACCCCTCCACTTT.

The chain carries TRBV20-1 and TRBJ2-1, with D possibly being TRBD1 (5 bases). The germline V gene has CDR1 DFQATT and CDR2 SNEGSKA (reference sequence). V was pared by 3 bases and J by 0 bases, with 15 bases between. There are 16 residues in the CDR3. The CDR3: CSASRGTGSSYNEQFF. The CDR3, as DNA: TGCAGTGCTAGTAGGGGTACGGGTAGCTCCTACAATGAGCAGTTCTTC.

The chain carries TRBV6-5 and TRBJ2-4, with D possibly matching TRBD1 (5 bases). Germline V gene lookup returns CDR1 MNHEY and CDR2 SVGAGI. Deletions cut 0 bases from V and 7 bases from J, with 13 bases between. CDR3 size: 15 residues. CDR3 in amino acids: CASSYSRQPPNIQYF. As DNA, the CDR3 is TGTGCCAGCAGTTACTCGCGACAGCCCCCTAACATTCAGTACTTC.

The rearrangement joins TRBV9 to TRBJ2-2; D is ambiguous. The CDR3 loop spans 15 amino acids. Trimming took off 0 bases at V and 0 bases at J, with 6 bases between the two ends. Germline CDR1 reads SGDLS; CDR2 reads YYNGEE. The CDR3, as DNA: TGTGCCAGCAGCGTAGAGGGAACGAACACCGGGGAGCTGTTTTTT. Amino acid sequence: CASSVEGTNTGELFF.

In this sample, this clone turned up once. The chain has TRBV29-1 and TRBJ2-7; maybe TRBD1 (6 bases). The CDR3 runs to 12 residues. Between the trimmed V and J ends, which lost 4 bases and 2 bases, there was a span of 9 bases. Germline V CDR1 and CDR2: SQVTM, ANQGSEA. The CDR3 DNA is TGCAGCGTTGGGGGACAACCCTACGAGCAGTACTTC. This sequence encodes CSVGGQPYEQYF.

V gene TRBV18 combines with J gene TRBJ2-7; D not resolved. Trimming cost V 4 bases and J 4 bases, with 8 bases left between them. There are 12 residues in the CDR3. Germline CDR1 reads KGHSH; CDR2 reads LQKENI. CDR3 protein: CASSQDRYEQYF. The CDR3 DNA is TGTGCCAGCTCACAGGACCGATACGAGCAGTACTTC.

The sample holds one count of this clone. The chain joins TRBV12-3 or TRBV12-4 to TRBJ2-7; D call uncertain. This CDR3 is 11 amino acids long. Trimming removed 5 bases from V and 5 bases from J, with 7 bases in between. The CDR3 spells CASSLYHEQYF. The CDR3, as DNA: TGTGCCAGCAGTCTGTATCACGAGCAGTACTTC.

The rearrangement links TRBV19 to TRBJ1-5; D is unclear. V shed 5 bases and J shed 6 bases, with 11 bases lying between them. The V gene's germline CDR1 is LNHDA and CDR2 SQIVND (reference sequence). This CDR3 is built from 13 residues. In DNA form, the CDR3 reads TGTGCCAGTAGTGTGGACGGGCTTCAGCCCCAGCATTTT. Translated: CASSVDGLQPQHF. The full variable domain, in which reference TRBV19 and TRBJ1-5 provide the parts outside the CDR3, is DGGITQSPKYLFRKEGQNVTLSCEQNLNHDAMYWYRQDPGQGLRLIYYSQIVNDFQKGDIAEGYSVSREKKESFPLTVTSAQKNPTAFYLCASSVDGLQPQHFGDGTRLSIL.

The chain joins TRBV11-2 to TRBJ1-3; 7 positions match TRBD1. The CDR3 contains 16 residues. CDR1 and CDR2 from the germline V gene are SGHAT and FQNNGV. The V segment lost 5 bases and the J segment 0 bases; nucleotides outside the gene matches: 7. The DNA for the CDR3 is TGTGCCAGCAGCACCCGACAGGGCGCCTCTGGAAACACCATATATTTT. This encodes CASSTRQGASGNTIYF.

Notes on this clone: This sample includes further DNA sequences coding for the same CDR3. The rearrangement uses TRBV15 and TRBJ1-2, with D unclear. Trimming shortened V by 1 base and J by 2 bases, and 11 bases separated the two germline ends. The CDR3 consists of 15 residues. Germline assignment: CDR1 LNHNV and CDR2 YYDKDF (reference sequence). The CDR3 protein is CATSRGRGSNYGYTF. Here the CDR3 DNA reads TGTGCCACCAGCAGAGGCCGCGGTTCAAACTATGGCTACACCTTC.

CDR3 residues: CASSPREGAGTEAFF. CDR3 nucleotide sequence: TGTGCCAGCTCACCACGCGAGGGGGCCGGAACTGAAGCTTTCTTT. J is TRBJ1-1 and V is TRBV18; 7 bases are a match to TRBD1. The CDR3 spans 15 residues. V was pared by 1 base and J by 5 bases, with 7 bases of the junction left unmatched. CDR1 is KGHSH, CDR2 LQKENI, per germline.

The chain joins TRBV5-1 to TRBJ1-2; no definite D call. The CDR3 runs to 14 residues. V lost 7 bases and J lost 0, with 13 bases in between. Germline CDR1 and CDR2: SGHRS and YFSETQ. CDR3 residues: CASSIGSPNYGYTF. The DNA for the CDR3 is TGCGCCAGCTCTATCGGGAGCCCTAACTATGGCTACACCTTC.

V gene TRBV5-1 combines with J gene TRBJ1-5, with D possibly TRBD1 on 5 matching bases. CDR1 and CDR2 from the germline V gene are SGHRS and YFSETQ. The CDR3 is 15 amino acids. Trimming removed 0 bases at V and 4 bases at J, with 11 bases between. CDR3 in amino acids: CASSLVGAHNQPQHF. As DNA, the CDR3 is TGCGCCAGCAGCTTGGTCGGGGCCCATAATCAGCCCCAGCATTTT.

V and J are TRBV7-9 and TRBJ1-3, with D perhaps TRBD1 (6 bases). V lost 6 bases, J lost 3 bases, and 15 bases lay in between. Germline CDR1 and CDR2: SEHNR and FQNEAQ (reference sequence). The CDR3 is 15 amino acids. This chain's CDR3 is CASSPGVNGGNTIYF. The CDR3, as DNA: TGTGCCAGCAGTCCAGGGGTTAACGGTGGAAACACCATATATTTT.

This clone occurred a few times. This CDR3 is also generated by other DNA sequences in the sample. The rearrangement uses TRBV12-3 or TRBV12-4 and TRBJ2-5; D is unclear. This CDR3 comprises 11 residues. With 1 base removed from V and 4 bases from J, the gap between germline ends came to 1 base. The CDR3 region is CASSLGETQYF. In DNA, the CDR3 is TGTGCCAGCAGTTTAGGAGAGACCCAGTACTTC.

The J gene is TRBJ2-2, the V gene TRBV2; a possible D gene is TRBD1 (5 bases). With 4 bases removed from V and 5 bases from J, the gap between germline ends came to 8 bases. This CDR3 comprises 13 residues. The germline V gene encodes CDR1 SNHLY and CDR2 FYNNEI. The chain's CDR3 is CASSVRGTGELFF. In DNA form, the CDR3 reads TGTGCCAGCAGTGTTAGGGGTACCGGGGAGCTGTTTTTT.

The V call is TRBV7-3, the J call TRBJ2-1; D unresolved. This CDR3 is built from 11 residues. With 1 base removed from V and 10 bases from J, the gap between germline ends came to 5 bases. Germline CDR1 and CDR2: SGHTA and FQGTGA. The CDR3 nucleotides read TGTGCCAGCAGCTTAATGGGAGAGCAGTTCTTC. Translation gives CASSLMGEQFF. Supplemented by reference TRBV7-3 and TRBJ2-1, the full variable domain reads GAGVSQTPSNKVTEKGKYVELRCDPISGHTALYWYRQSLGQGPEFLIYFQGTGAADDSGLPNDRFFAVRPEGSVSTLKIQRTERGDSAVYLCASSLMGEQFFGPGTRLTVL.